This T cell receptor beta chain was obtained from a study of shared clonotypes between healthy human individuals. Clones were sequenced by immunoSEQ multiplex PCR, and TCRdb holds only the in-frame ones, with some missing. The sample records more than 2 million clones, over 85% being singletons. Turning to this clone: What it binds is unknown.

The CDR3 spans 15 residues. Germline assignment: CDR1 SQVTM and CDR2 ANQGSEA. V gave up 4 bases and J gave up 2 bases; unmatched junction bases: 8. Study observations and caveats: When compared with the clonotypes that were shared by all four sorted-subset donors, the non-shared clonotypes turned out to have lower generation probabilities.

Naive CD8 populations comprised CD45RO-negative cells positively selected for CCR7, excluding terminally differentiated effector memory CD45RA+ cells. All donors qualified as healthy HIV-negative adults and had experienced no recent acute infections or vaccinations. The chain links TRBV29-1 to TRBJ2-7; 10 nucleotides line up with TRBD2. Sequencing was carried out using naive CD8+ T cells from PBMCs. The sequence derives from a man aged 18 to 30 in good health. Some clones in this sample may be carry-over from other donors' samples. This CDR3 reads CSVVVSGRPAYEQYF. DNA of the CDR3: TGCAGCGTTGTGGTTAGCGGGAGGCCCGCCTACGAGCAGTACTTC.